The 8 T cell receptor beta chains given below trace back to one sample, sequenced in a study of T cells after yellow fever vaccination. Each CDR3 protein is one row after TCRdb ran MiXCR on the 5' RACE reads. This table holds roughly 48,000 distinct CDR3 sequences, around 7% found once. This specimen was CD8+ T cells not binding an NS4B(214-222) dextramer, sorted from PBMCs, taken roughly 45 days after the first yellow fever vaccination. The origin of the receptors is a man aged 18 to 30 who received the YFV17D yellow fever vaccine.

This clonotype showed up many times. This chain uses TRBV7-9 with TRBJ2-7, with 9 nucleotides matching TRBD1. Germline lookup yields CDR1 SEHNR and CDR2 FQNEAQ (reference sequence). The CDR3 loop spans 15 amino acids. The trim removed 5 bases at V and 5 bases at J, leaving 10 bases unmatched. The CDR3 DNA sequence: TGTGCCAGCAGCCCAAGGGGGACAGGGAACGACGAGCAGTACTTC. This encodes CASSPRGTGNDEQYF.

This clonotype has a handful of counts. The chain joins TRBV27 to TRBJ1-1; 7 positions agree with TRBD1. Unmatched junction bases numbered 8, after V lost 2 bases and J lost 2 bases. Germline V gene lookup returns CDR1 MNHEY and CDR2 SMNVEV (reference sequence). The CDR3 has 16 amino acids. CDR3 in DNA: TGTGCCAGCAGTTTACTCGGGACAGCGGGCAACACTGAAGCTTTCTTT. Encoded protein: CASSLLGTAGNTEAFF.

The genes are TRBV11-2 and TRBJ2-7; D ambiguous. Trimming pared 4 bases from V and 7 bases from J, leaving 11 bases between. The CDR3 extends over 12 amino acids. Germline CDR1 is SGHAT and CDR2 is FQNNGV. CDR3 coding DNA: TGTGCCAGCAGCTCTGGTGCCAGAGAGCAGTACGTC. Protein product: CASSSGAREQYV.

This clonotype has at least ten counts. The rearrangement joins TRBV11-2 to TRBJ2-6; D possibly corresponds to TRBD1 (5 bases). This CDR3 is built from 15 residues. The germline CDR1 and CDR2 sequences are SGHAT and FQNNGV. Trimming cost V 6 bases and J 1 base, with 10 bases left between them. The CDR3 bases are TGTGCCAGCAGGAAAGGGGCGTCTGGGGCCAACGTCCTGACTTTC. Amino acids: CASRKGASGANVLTF.

This clonotype appeared a few times. The J gene is TRBJ2-1, the V gene TRBV7-3, with TRBD1 matching 9 bases. The CDR3 length is 14 residues. Per the germline V gene, CDR1 is SGHTA and CDR2 is FQGTGA. J lost 9 bases, V lost 4 bases, and 7 bases had no gene match. This CDR3 is CASSSWDRATEQFF. DNA for the CDR3: TGTGCCAGCAGCTCCTGGGACAGGGCTACTGAGCAGTTCTTC.

This clonotype was detected only a few times. This chain joins TRBV27 and TRBJ1-2; D remains ambiguous. The V and J ends lost 6 bases and 3 bases respectively, with 17 bases between them. In germline, CDR1 is MNHEY, CDR2 SMNVEV (reference sequence). The CDR3 contains 15 residues. CDR3 protein: CASRIDAAGYYGYTF. The CDR3 DNA is TGTGCCAGCAGGATAGACGCCGCCGGGTACTATGGCTACACCTTC.

This rearrangement joins TRBV11-2 to TRBJ2-7; 9 bases map to TRBD1. The CDR3 is 13 amino acids. The V gene's germline CDR1 is SGHAT and CDR2 FQNNGV. Trimming at V came to 4 bases and at J to 2 bases, leaving 0 bases not matched to a gene. CDR3 nucleotide sequence: TGTGCCAGCAGCTGGACAGGGGCCTACGAGCAGTACTTC. Amino acids: CASSWTGAYEQYF.

This clonotype was picked up many times. The J gene is TRBJ2-2, the V gene TRBV5-1; the match to TRBD2 covers 12 bases. Germline CDR1 and CDR2: SGHRS and YFSETQ. This CDR3 has 16 residues. The J segment lost 5 bases and the V segment lost 4 bases, leaving 6 bases of the junction unmatched. This CDR3 reads CASSRKTSGGTGELFF. CDR3 coding DNA: TGCGCCAGCAGCCGTAAGACTAGCGGGGGAACCGGGGAGCTGTTTTTT.